The entry below describes one T cell receptor beta chain. The target antigen is unknown. Bulk TCR libraries were made with methods that had been previously described and with listed TCR primers. TCRdb called the PCR reads again in MiXCR, with one record for every CDR3 protein. The sample includes fewer than 350,000 distinct CDR3 sequences, over 20% of them seen just once. The sample is drawn from a study of molecular identifiers for immune sequencing clone quantification. Broader study findings: Clones that had above 20 RNA copies took up over 98% of effector molecules but under 1% in naive cells.

Germline CDR1 reads LGHNA; CDR2 reads YSLEER. The CDR3 runs to 17 residues. V was trimmed by 0 bases and J by 0 bases, leaving 11 bases between them. This clonotype originated in a human donor in good health. Some libraries in this study had Jurkat cell RNA spiked in. The gene calls are TRBV4-3 and TRBJ2-2, with D perhaps given as TRBD1 or TRBD2 (5 bases each). The sequenced sample consisted of naive CD8+ T cells from blood, with Jurkat cell RNA spiked in. The subset was: FACS-sorted CD8+CD4-CCR7+CD45RA+ naive T cells. The CDR3 loop reads CASSQDAGRANTGELFF. The CDR3, as DNA: TGCGCCAGCAGCCAAGATGCGGGCAGGGCGAACACCGGGGAGCTGTTTTTT.